The present T cell receptor beta chain was sequenced within a study of T cells in Graves' hyperthyroidism and ophthalmopathy. Uncontrolled infection, other autoimmune disease, pregnancy or lactation barred patients from enrollment. For this clonotype: What it recognizes is unknown.

TCR beta CDR3 region amplification was performed from RNA transcripts. A set of HTBI primers served as the primers for a first-round RT-PCR of the TCR CDR3. MiXCR, run by TCRdb on the multiplex PCR reads, gives a single entry per CDR3 protein. The data hold approximately 400,000 distinct CDR3 sequences, with 15% to 19% observed a single time. Whole-study findings and limits: Among thyroid clonotypes expanded above 0.001, most also appeared in blood.

Germline V gene lookup returns CDR1 DFQATT and CDR2 SNEGSKA (reference sequence). The junction had 4 bases not matched to a gene; V was cut back by 6 bases and J by 0 bases. The CDR3 runs to 13 residues. The V call is TRBV20-1, the J call TRBJ1-1, with 7 bases identical to TRBD1. This TCR derives from a woman aged 18-30 years with Graves' hyperthyroidism. Sequencing was performed on blood. CDR3 region: CSAPTGVNTEAFF. The CDR3 DNA is TGCAGTGCCCCAACAGGGGTGAACACTGAAGCTTTCTTT.